Shown below are 17 T cell receptor beta chains from a single sample sequenced in a study of T-cell reconstitution after alpha-beta-depleted transplantation in children. Preparation of the TCRbeta library was carried out with unique molecular identifiers. TCRdb processed the PCR reads anew with MiXCR; each CDR3 protein has one entry. The table has 200,000 to 300,000 distinct CDR3 sequences, around 25% seen once. This specimen was PBMCs, mostly from graft donor cells, taken 360 days after TCRalphabeta/CD19-depleted stem cell transplant. The receptors originated from a female patient aged 2-10 years who had a stem cell transplant for congenital amegakaryocytic thrombocytopenia, so the T cells may come from the graft donor.

The chain's CDR3 is CASSESRLAGANEQFF. The DNA for the CDR3 is TGTGCCAGCAGTGAATCCCGGCTAGCGGGAGCCAATGAGCAGTTCTTC. V gene TRBV2 combines with J gene TRBJ2-1; 10 nucleotides align to TRBD2. With V trimmed by 2 bases and J by 6 bases, 7 bases remained unmatched. Germline lookup yields CDR1 SNHLY and CDR2 FYNNEI. The CDR3 runs to 16 residues.

As concerns this clonotype: Being one base from a much bigger clone, this may be a read error. This chain joins TRBV20-1 and TRBJ1-5; weak D call: TRBD1 (6 bases). This CDR3 comprises 16 residues. Between the trimmed V and J ends, which lost 3 bases and 0 bases, there was a span of 15 bases. Germline loops: CDR1 DFQATT, CDR2 SNEGSKA (reference sequence). In nucleotides, the CDR3 is TGCAGTGCTAGGCACGACGGGACACTTAGCAATCAGCCCCAGCATTTT. Translated, it gives CSARHDGTLSNQPQHF.

The rearrangement links TRBV27 to TRBJ2-7; TRBD1 might be the D (6 bases). CDR1 is MNHEY, CDR2 SMNVEV, per germline (reference sequence). The CDR3 loop spans 13 amino acids. With 5 bases removed from V and 2 bases from J, the gap between germline ends came to 10 bases. In DNA form, the CDR3 reads TGTGCCAGCAGTGTGACAGGACCCTACGAGCAGTACTTC. Amino acids: CASSVTGPYEQYF.

This clonotype was counted at least ten times. The chain has TRBV29-1 and TRBJ2-2; the match to TRBD1 covers 10 bases. Germline V gives CDR1 SQVTM, CDR2 ANQGSEA. V was clipped by 7 bases and J by 6 bases; unmatched bases: 5. The CDR3 totals 13 residues. The DNA for the CDR3 is TGCAGCGGGAGGACAGGGGGGTCCGGGGAGCTGTTTTTT. Translation gives CSGRTGGSGELFF.

This clonotype has more than one count but fewer than ten. The chain links TRBV12-3 or TRBV12-4 to TRBJ1-6; D might be TRBD1 (6 bases). V lost 2 bases and J 13 bases, leaving 15 bases between the germline ends. This CDR3 is 14 amino acids long. The CDR3 sequence: CASSLRGASPPLHF. The DNA of the CDR3 is TGTGCCAGCAGTTTAAGGGGGGCCTCTCCGCCCCTCCACTTT.

The J gene is TRBJ2-6, the V gene TRBV6-1, with 7 bases aligning to TRBD1. The CDR3 sequence is 16 residues long. Germline V gene data show CDR1 as MNHNS and CDR2 as SASEGT. V lost 6 bases and J lost 1; bases outside the gene matches: 6. The CDR3 here is CASSAPRGSGANVLTF. The CDR3 region has the DNA TGTGCCAGCAGCGCCCCCAGGGGGTCTGGGGCCAACGTCCTGACTTTC.

This chain joins TRBV7-2 and TRBJ1-1; D remains ambiguous. The CDR3 has 13 residues. Between the trimmed V and J ends, which lost 5 bases and 1 base, there was a span of 8 bases. The germline V gene has CDR1 SGHTA and CDR2 FQGNSA. CDR3: CASSPVSNTEAFF. CDR3 sequence (DNA): TGTGCCAGCAGCCCCGTTTCGAACACTGAAGCTTTCTTT.

Many counts were recorded for this clonotype. The chain recombines TRBV12-3 or TRBV12-4 with TRBJ2-1; TRBD2 aligns across 11 bases. V trimming: 5 bases; J trimming: 8 bases; junction bases outside the gene matches: 11. This CDR3 is 16 amino acids long. CDR3 sequence: CASSRDIAGGRDEQFF. In nucleotides, the CDR3 is TGTGCCAGCAGTCGCGATATAGCGGGAGGGAGGGATGAGCAGTTCTTC.

This clonotype was counted between two and nine times. The chain couples TRBV14 to TRBJ2-1, with TRBD1 as a possible D gene (6 bases). Germline CDR1 reads SGHDN; CDR2 reads FVKESK. V was pared by 1 base and J by 9 bases, with 13 bases between. The CDR3 has 14 amino acids. CDR3: CASSQVHRAGEQFF. The DNA of the CDR3 is TGTGCCAGCAGCCAAGTGCACAGGGCTGGTGAGCAGTTCTTC.

V is TRBV11-2 and J is TRBJ2-5; 7 bases line up with TRBD2. The ends lost 0 bases at V and 5 bases at J; junction bases unmatched: 9. The CDR3 covers 16 residues. Germline V gene lookup returns CDR1 SGHAT and CDR2 FQNNGV. This chain's CDR3 is CASSLDPGLSVETQYF. As DNA, the CDR3 is TGTGCCAGCAGCTTAGATCCGGGACTATCGGTTGAGACCCAGTACTTC.

CDR3 DNA: TGCGCCAGCAGCTTGGGAAACAGGGGCACTGAAGCTTTCTTT. The encoded protein is CASSLGNRGTEAFF. The chain joins TRBV5-1 to TRBJ1-1, with TRBD1 matching 7 bases. Germline values: CDR1 SGHRS, CDR2 YFSETQ. This CDR3 has 14 residues. The V segment lost 0 bases and the J segment 4 bases; nucleotides outside the gene matches: 3.

This clonotype turned up a few times. The chain has TRBV2 and TRBJ2-1; D is unclear. Germline V lookup: CDR1 SNHLY, CDR2 FYNNEI. CDR3 length equals 13 residues. The CDR3 DNA reads as TGTGCGCGCATGGGTTGGGGTGGGCATGAGCAGTTCTTC. This encodes CARMGWGGHEQFF. The entire variable domain, with the rest obtained from reference TRBV2 and TRBJ2-1, is as follows: EPEVTQTPSHQVTQMGQEVILRCVPISNHLYFYWYRQILGQKVEFLVSFYNNEISEKSEIFDDQFSVERPDGSNFTLKIRSTKLEDSAMYFCARMGWGGHEQFFGPGTRLTVL.

V and J are TRBV5-1 and TRBJ1-1; maybe TRBD1 (5 bases). Trimming removed 0 bases from V and 1 base from J, with 7 bases in between. The germline V gene has CDR1 SGHRS and CDR2 YFSETQ. CDR3 size: 14 residues. The CDR3, as DNA: TGCGCCAGCAGCTTGGGACAGAGGAACACTGAAGCTTTCTTT. The encoded protein is CASSLGQRNTEAFF.

The chain recombines TRBV7-6 with TRBJ2-7, with D perhaps TRBD2 (6 bases). Trimming shortened V by 1 base and J by 0 bases, and 10 bases separated the two germline ends. The CDR3 is made up of 15 amino acids. CDR1 is SGHVS, CDR2 FNYEAQ, per germline. CDR3 residues: CASSLGLDSSYEQYF. DNA for the CDR3: TGTGCCAGCAGCTTAGGACTAGACAGCTCCTACGAGCAGTACTTC. The whole variable domain, remainder taken from reference TRBV7-6 and TRBJ2-7, is GAGVSQSPRYKVTKRGQDVALRCDPISGHVSLYWYRQALGQGPEFLTYFNYEAQQDKSGLPNDRFSAERPEGSISTLTIQRTEQRDSAMYRCASSLGLDSSYEQYFGPGTRLTVT.

V is TRBV12-3 or TRBV12-4 and J is TRBJ1-5; maybe TRBD1 (5 bases). V lost 7 bases to trimming and J lost 5 bases, with 15 bases between them. There are 14 residues in the CDR3. The CDR3 protein is CASTQFGAHQPQHF. As DNA, the CDR3 is TGTGCCAGCACCCAATTTGGGGCTCATCAGCCCCAGCATTTT.

The sample holds a few counts of this clonotype. CDR3 nucleotides: TGTGCCAGCACTTTGGGGGGTGGCTATGGCTACACCTTC. Protein product: CASTLGGGYGYTF. The chain couples TRBV28 to TRBJ1-2; D perhaps matches TRBD1 (5 bases). Looked up from germline, CDR1 is MDHEN and CDR2 is SYDVKM. The CDR3 loop spans 13 amino acids. V was shortened by 7 bases and J by 4 bases, with 13 bases between the two germline ends.

In this sample, this clonotype turned up many times. This chain joins TRBV11-2 and TRBJ2-2; D is perhaps TRBD2 (6 bases). Germline CDR1 SGHAT, CDR2 FQNNGV. V was clipped by 3 bases and J by 7 bases, with 12 bases between them. The CDR3 has 14 residues. The CDR3 coding sequence is TGTGCCAGCAGCTTGTCTAGCGACGGCGGGGAGCTGTTTTTT. It encodes CASSLSSDGGELFF.